The present TCR beta chain was sequenced within a study of yellow fever vaccine responses in identical twins. Points on this clonotype: What it recognizes is unknown.

The study, taken as a whole, reports: Reportedly, the T cell response mounted by twins to vaccine seemed partly convergent, partly personalized.

This CDR3 comprises 13 residues. V gave up 0 bases and J gave up 8 bases; unmatched junction bases: 4. Germline V gives CDR1 SGHRS, CDR2 YFSETQ. One entry per CDR3 protein, called by TCRdb with MiXCR from the RT-PCR reads. The table shows some 2,000 distinct CDR3 sequences, with approximately 87% occurring only once. Sample: T cells from blood (PBMCs), unsorted or a sorted subset (not recorded which), taken before or after yellow fever vaccination (not recorded which). The chain has TRBV5-1 and TRBJ1-1, with 7 bases lining up with TRBD1. The origin of this receptor is a woman between 18 and 29 years old who received the yellow fever vaccine. CDR3 sequence reads: CASSLGQGPEAFF. CDR3 in DNA: TGCGCCAGCAGCTTGGGACAGGGCCCGGAAGCTTTCTTT. Filled out from reference TRBV5-1 and TRBJ1-1, the complete variable domain reads KAGVTQTPRYLIKTRGQQVTLSCSPISGHRSVSWYQQTPGQGLQFLFEYFSETQRNKGNFPGRFSGRQFSNSRSEMNVSTLELGDSALYLCASSLGQGPEAFFGQGTRLTVV.